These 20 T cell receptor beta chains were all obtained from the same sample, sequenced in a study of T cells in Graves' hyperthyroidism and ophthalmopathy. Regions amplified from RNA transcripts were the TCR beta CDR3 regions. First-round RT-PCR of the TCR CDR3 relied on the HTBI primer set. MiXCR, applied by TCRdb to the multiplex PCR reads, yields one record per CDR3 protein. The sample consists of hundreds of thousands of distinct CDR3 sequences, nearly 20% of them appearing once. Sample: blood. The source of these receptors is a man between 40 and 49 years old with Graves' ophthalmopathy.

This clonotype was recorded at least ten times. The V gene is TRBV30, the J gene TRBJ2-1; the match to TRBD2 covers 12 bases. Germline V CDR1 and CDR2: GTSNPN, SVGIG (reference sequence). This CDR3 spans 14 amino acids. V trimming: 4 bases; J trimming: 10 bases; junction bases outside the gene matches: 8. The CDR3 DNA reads TGTGCCTGGACCTCTGGACTAGCGGGGTTAGAGCAGTTCTTC. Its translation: CAWTSGLAGLEQFF.

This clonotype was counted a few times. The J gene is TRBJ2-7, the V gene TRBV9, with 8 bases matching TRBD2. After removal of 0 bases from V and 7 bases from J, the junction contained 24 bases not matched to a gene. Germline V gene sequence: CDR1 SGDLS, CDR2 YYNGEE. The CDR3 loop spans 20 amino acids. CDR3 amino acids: CASSVAPPPAGARVSWEQYF. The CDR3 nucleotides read TGTGCCAGCAGCGTAGCCCCCCCCCCAGCGGGAGCCAGGGTTAGCTGGGAGCAGTACTTC.

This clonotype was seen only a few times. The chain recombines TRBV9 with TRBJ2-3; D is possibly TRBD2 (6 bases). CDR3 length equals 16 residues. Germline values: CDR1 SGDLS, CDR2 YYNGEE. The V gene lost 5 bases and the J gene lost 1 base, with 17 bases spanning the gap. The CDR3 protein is CASSRSSSGRTDTQYF. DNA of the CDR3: TGTGCCAGCAGTCGTAGCAGTAGCGGACGCACAGATACGCAGTATTTT.

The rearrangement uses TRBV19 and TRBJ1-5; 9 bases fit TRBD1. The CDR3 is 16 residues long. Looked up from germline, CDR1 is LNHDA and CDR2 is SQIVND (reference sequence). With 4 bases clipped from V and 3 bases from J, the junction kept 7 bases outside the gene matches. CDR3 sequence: CASSTGDRAVNQPQHF. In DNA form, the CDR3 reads TGTGCCAGTAGTACAGGGGACAGGGCCGTCAATCAGCCCCAGCATTTT.

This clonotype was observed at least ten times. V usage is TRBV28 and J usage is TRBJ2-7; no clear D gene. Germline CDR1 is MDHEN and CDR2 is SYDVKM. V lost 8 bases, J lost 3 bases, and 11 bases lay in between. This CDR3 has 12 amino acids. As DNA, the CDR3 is TGTGCCAGCGGCATAGCCCTCTACGAGCAGTACTTC. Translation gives CASGIALYEQYF.

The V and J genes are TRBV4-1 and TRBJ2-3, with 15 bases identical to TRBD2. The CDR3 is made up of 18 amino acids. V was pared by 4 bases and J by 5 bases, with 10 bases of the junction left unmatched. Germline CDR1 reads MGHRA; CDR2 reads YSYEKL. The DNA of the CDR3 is TGCGCCAGCAGCCCGGGACTAGCGGGGGGCCCGGTGGAAGATACGCAGTATTTT. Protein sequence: CASSPGLAGGPVEDTQYF.

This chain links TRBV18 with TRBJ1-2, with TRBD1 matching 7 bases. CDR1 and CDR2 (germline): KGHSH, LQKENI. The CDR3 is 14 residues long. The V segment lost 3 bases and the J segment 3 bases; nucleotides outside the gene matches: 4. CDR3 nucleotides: TGTGCCAGCTCACCTGCAGGGGGAGACTATGGCTACACCTTC. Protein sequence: CASSPAGGDYGYTF. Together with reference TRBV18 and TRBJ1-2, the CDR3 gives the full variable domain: NAGVMQNPRHLVRRRGQEARLRCSPMKGHSHVYWYRQLPEEGLKFMVYLQKENIIDESGMPKERFSAEFPKEGPSILRIQQVVRGDSAAYFCASSPAGGDYGYTFGSGTRLTVV.

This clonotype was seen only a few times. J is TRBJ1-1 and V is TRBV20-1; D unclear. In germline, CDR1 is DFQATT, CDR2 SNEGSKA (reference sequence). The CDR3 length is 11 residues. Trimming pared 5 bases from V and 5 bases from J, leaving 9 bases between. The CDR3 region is CSAPSQTEAFF. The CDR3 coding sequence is TGCAGTGCTCCTTCGCAAACTGAAGCTTTCTTT.

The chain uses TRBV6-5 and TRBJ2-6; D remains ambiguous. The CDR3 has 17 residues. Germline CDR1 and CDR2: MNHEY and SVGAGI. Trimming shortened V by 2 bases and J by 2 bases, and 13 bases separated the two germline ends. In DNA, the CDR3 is TGTGCCAGCAGTTACGGTCTCCCAGGAGCTGGGGCCAACGTCCTGACTTTC. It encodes CASSYGLPGAGANVLTF.

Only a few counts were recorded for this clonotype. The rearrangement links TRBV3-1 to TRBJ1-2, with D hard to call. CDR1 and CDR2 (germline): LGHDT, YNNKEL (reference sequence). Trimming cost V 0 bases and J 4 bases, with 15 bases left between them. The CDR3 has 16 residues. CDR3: CASSQDWGSPGYGYTF. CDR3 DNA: TGTGCCAGCAGCCAAGATTGGGGATCTCCGGGCTATGGCTACACCTTC.

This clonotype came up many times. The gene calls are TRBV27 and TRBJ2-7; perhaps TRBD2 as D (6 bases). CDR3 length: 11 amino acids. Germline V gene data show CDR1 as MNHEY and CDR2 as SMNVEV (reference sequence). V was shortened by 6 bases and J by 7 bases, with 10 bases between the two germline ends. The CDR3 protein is CASSFRGEQYF. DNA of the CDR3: TGTGCCAGCAGCTTCCGGGGGGAGCAGTACTTC.

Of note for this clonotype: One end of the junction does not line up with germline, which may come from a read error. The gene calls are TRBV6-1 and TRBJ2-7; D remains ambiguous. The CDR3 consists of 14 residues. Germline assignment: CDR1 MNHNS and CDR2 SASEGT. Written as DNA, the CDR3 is TGTGCCAGCGGTGAGGACGGACCAGCCTACGAGCAGTACTTC. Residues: CASGEDGPAYEQYF.

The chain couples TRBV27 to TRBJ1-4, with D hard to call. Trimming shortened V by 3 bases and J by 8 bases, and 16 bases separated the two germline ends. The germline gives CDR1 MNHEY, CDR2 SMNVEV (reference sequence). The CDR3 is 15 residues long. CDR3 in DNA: TGTGCCAGCAGTTTGGGAGGTTTAGGAGTGGAAAAACTGTTTTTT. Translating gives CASSLGGLGVEKLFF.

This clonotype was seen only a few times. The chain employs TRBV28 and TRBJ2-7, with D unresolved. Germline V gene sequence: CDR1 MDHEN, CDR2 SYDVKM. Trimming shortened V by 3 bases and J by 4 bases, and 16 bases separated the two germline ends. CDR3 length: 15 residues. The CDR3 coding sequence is TGTGCCAGCAGTTTGAAATCGCCCGTAAAATACGAGCAGTACTTC. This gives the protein CASSLKSPVKYEQYF.

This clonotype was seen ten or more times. DNA of the CDR3: TGTGCCAGCAGTGGTCCCCCCCCTCGGGGAACTGAAGCTTTCTTT. Translating gives CASSGPPPRGTEAFF. The rearrangement uses TRBV6-1 and TRBJ1-1, with D unresolved. Trimming stripped 4 bases from V and 5 bases from J, with 17 bases between. Germline V gene sequence: CDR1 MNHNS, CDR2 SASEGT. CDR3 length: 15 residues.

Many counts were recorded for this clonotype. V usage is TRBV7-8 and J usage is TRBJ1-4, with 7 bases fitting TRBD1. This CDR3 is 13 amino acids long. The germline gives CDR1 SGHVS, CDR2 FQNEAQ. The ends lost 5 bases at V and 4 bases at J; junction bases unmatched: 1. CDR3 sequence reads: CASSRDSNEKLFF. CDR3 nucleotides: TGTGCCAGCAGCCGGGACAGTAATGAAAAACTGTTTTTT.

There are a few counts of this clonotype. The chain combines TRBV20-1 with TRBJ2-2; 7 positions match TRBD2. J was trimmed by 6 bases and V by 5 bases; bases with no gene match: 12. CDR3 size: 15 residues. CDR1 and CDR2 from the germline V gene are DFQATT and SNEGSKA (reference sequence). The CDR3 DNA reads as TGCAGTGCTCAATTCGGGACTAATCCGGCCGGGGAGCTGTTTTTT. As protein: CSAQFGTNPAGELFF.

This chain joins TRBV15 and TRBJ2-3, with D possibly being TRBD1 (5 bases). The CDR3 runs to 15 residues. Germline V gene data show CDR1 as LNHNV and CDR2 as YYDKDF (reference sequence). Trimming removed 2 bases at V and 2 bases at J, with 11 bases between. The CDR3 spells CATSRTGQNTDTQYF. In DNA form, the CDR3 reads TGTGCCACCAGCAGAACAGGACAAAACACAGATACGCAGTATTTT.

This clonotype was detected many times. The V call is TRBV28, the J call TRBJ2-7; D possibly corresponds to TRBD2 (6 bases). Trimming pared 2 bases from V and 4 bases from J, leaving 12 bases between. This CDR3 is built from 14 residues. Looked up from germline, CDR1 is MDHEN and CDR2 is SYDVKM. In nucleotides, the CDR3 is TGTGCCAGCAGTTTAGGAGGGCCGGGTTACGAGCAGTACTTC. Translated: CASSLGGPGYEQYF.

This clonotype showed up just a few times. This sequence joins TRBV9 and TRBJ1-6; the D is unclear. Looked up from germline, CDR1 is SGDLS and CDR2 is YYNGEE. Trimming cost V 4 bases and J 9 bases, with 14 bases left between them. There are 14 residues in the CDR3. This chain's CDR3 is CASSSSAVGSPLHF. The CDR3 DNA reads TGTGCCAGCAGCTCCTCCGCGGTGGGTTCACCCCTCCACTTT.